A selection of T cell receptor beta chains follows, all from one sample in a study of T cell clones after liver transplantation. Method: immunoSEQ multiplex PCR; TCRdb's copy keeps in-frame clones and lacks some. The sample includes some 120,000 clones, approximately 90% of them seen just once. This material consisted of CD4+ T cells from blood, taken 12 months after liver transplant. These receptors were taken from a human patient who received a liver transplant. Some T cells may be the graft donor's. CDR3s include the opening cysteine and the closing phenylalanine or tryptophan. The D gene is left open where the match is weak. Some rows mark clone size as missing; the rest say once, few, many or name a class of expanded clone.

cdr3_aa cdr3_nt v_call d_call j_call clone_size
CASSLEYEQYF TGTGCCAGCAGCTTAGAATACGAGCAGTACTTC TRBV11-2 NA TRBJ2-7 NA
CASSLLGPGTGSEKLFF TGTGCCAGCAGCTTACTCGGACCCGGGACAGGGAGTGAAAAACTGTTTTTT TRBV7-8 TRBD1 TRBJ1-4 NA
CASSLPGRKNTDTQYF TGCGCCAGCAGTCTCCCGGGACGGAAAAACACAGATACGCAGTATTTT TRBV23-1 NA TRBJ2-3 NA
CAWGPGQDNQPQHF TGTGCCTGGGGACCGGGACAAGACAATCAGCCCCAGCATTTT TRBV30 NA TRBJ1-5 NA
CASSVGNSQETQYF TGTGCCAGCAGCGTAGGTAACTCCCAAGAGACCCAGTACTTC TRBV9 NA TRBJ2-5 NA
CASSQAGTHQPQHF TGTGCCAGCAGCCAAGCGGGGACCCATCAGCCCCAGCATTTT TRBV14 NA TRBJ1-5 NA
CASSGGLAGGGNEQFF TGTGCCAGCAGTGGGGGACTAGCGGGAGGAGGGAATGAGCAGTTCTTC TRBV27 TRBD2 TRBJ2-1 NA
CSAQEGSEKLFF TGCAGCGCTCAGGAGGGGAGTGAAAAACTGTTTTTT TRBV29-1 NA TRBJ1-4 NA
CASSQDSQGWGYGYTF TGCGCCAGCAGCCAAGATAGTCAGGGTTGGGGTTATGGCTACACCTTC TRBV4-1 NA TRBJ1-2 few
CASSTRGGATLYEQYF TGTGCCAGCAGCACCCGGGGGGGGGCTACCCTTTACGAGCAGTACTTC TRBV7-9 TRBD2 TRBJ2-7 NA
CASSRDSHEKLFF TGTGCCAGCTCACGGGACAGCCATGAAAAACTGTTTTTT TRBV18 TRBD1 TRBJ1-4 NA
CASSFWKEELFF TGTGCCAGCAGCTTCTGGAAAGAGGAGCTGTTTTTT TRBV7-2 NA TRBJ2-2 NA
CASSPGASGKYTGELFF TGTGCCAGCAGCCCAGGGGCTAGCGGGAAATACACCGGGGAGCTGTTTTTT TRBV5-4 TRBD2 TRBJ2-2 NA
CASSASAGGETQYF TGTGCCAGCAGCGCCTCGGCGGGAGGGGAGACCCAGTACTTC TRBV9 TRBD2 TRBJ2-5 NA
CSAGMRGNNEQFF TGCAGCGCCGGGATGCGAGGCAACAATGAGCAGTTCTTC TRBV29-1 NA TRBJ2-1 NA
CASSIGERENSEQFF TGTGCCAGTAGTATAGGTGAGCGGGAGAATAGTGAGCAGTTCTTC TRBV19 TRBD2 TRBJ2-1 NA
CASRGPGQLPQETQYF TGCGCCAGCAGAGGGCCGGGACAACTACCTCAAGAGACCCAGTACTTC TRBV10-2 NA TRBJ2-5 NA
CASSTPREQYF TGTGCCAGCAGCACCCCTCGAGAGCAGTACTTC TRBV21-1 NA TRBJ2-7 once
CASSYSGRADETQYF TGTGCCAGCAGTTACTCTGGGAGGGCCGATGAGACCCAGTACTTC TRBV6-5 TRBD2 TRBJ2-5 NA
CASSQEPSGRTADTQYF TGTGCCAGCAGCCAAGAGCCTAGCGGGAGGACGGCAGATACGCAGTATTTT TRBV4-2 TRBD2 TRBJ2-3 few
CASSDSGGSQFF TGTGCCAGCAGTGACAGCGGGGGGTCACAGTTCTTC TRBV6-4 TRBD2 TRBJ2-1 NA
CASSEGLAGQETQYF TGTGCCAGCAGTGAAGGGCTAGCGGGACAAGAGACCCAGTACTTC TRBV2 TRBD2 TRBJ2-5 NA
CASSLPGPAHEQFF TGTGCCAGCAGCCTACCAGGGCCGGCGCATGAGCAGTTCTTC TRBV7-8 NA TRBJ2-1 NA
CASSKEKRDRGSYEQYF TGTGCCAGCAGCAAAGAGAAAAGGGACAGGGGTTCCTACGAGCAGTACTTC TRBV21-1 NA TRBJ2-7 NA
CAIRASGNTDTQYF TGTGCCATCCGGGCTAGCGGGAATACAGATACGCAGTATTTT TRBV10-3 TRBD2 TRBJ2-3 NA
CASSPRTGQAEQYF TGTGCCAGCAGCCCACGGACGGGGCAGGCCGAGCAGTACTTC TRBV11-3 NA TRBJ2-7 NA
CASSRGPEDYGYTF TGTGCCAGCAGCCGGGGGCCGGAGGACTATGGCTACACCTTC TRBV11-3 NA TRBJ1-2 NA
CASSLTGGPPDTQYF TGCGCCAGCAGCTTGACGGGAGGCCCCCCAGATACGCAGTATTTT TRBV5-1 TRBD2 TRBJ2-3 NA
CASSLRENTEAFF TGTGCCAGCAGCTTAAGGGAGAACACTGAAGCTTTCTTT TRBV7-3 NA TRBJ1-1 NA
CASSRQGSGNTIYF TGTGCCAGCAGCCGACAGGGCTCTGGAAACACCATATATTTT TRBV5-4 TRBD1 TRBJ1-3 NA
CASSLGSLGEQFF TGTGCCAGCAGCTTAGGATCCCTAGGTGAGCAGTTCTTC TRBV7-2 NA TRBJ2-1 NA
CASSETLIYEQYF TGTGCCAGCAGTGAAACACTTATCTACGAGCAGTACTTC TRBV2 NA TRBJ2-7 NA
CASSWTSGGFF TGTGCCAGCAGCTGGACTAGCGGGGGGTTCTTC TRBV2 TRBD2 TRBJ2-1 NA
CASSPGNYGYTF TGTGCCAGCAGTCCAGGGAACTATGGCTACACCTTC TRBV6-5 NA TRBJ1-2 NA
CASSGLGVEETGADTQYF TGTGCCAGCAGCGGTCTTGGGGTAGAAGAAACCGGGGCAGATACGCAGTATTTT TRBV7-9 NA TRBJ2-3 NA